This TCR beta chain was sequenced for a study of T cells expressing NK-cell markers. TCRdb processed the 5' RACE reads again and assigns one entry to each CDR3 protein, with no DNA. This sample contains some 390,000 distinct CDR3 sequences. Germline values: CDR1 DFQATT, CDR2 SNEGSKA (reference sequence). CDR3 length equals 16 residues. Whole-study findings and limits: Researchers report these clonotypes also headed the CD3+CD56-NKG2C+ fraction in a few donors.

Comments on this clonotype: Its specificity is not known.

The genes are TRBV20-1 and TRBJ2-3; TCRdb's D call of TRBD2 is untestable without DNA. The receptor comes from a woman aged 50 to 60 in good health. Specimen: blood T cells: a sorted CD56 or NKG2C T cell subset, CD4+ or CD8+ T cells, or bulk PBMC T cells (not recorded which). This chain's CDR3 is CSASVTGTHGKDTQYF.